This TCR beta chain came from a study of cytomegalovirus exposure and HLA in healthy donors. Study background: A preliminary data release comprised 91 million or so unique TCRs obtained from HLA-typed donors.

CDR3 length equals 13 residues. V lost 2 bases and J lost 4, with 9 bases in between. Germline assignment: CDR1 MNHEY and CDR2 SMNVEV (reference sequence). Primers: 60 Vbeta forward and 13 Jbeta reverse. Profiled with immunoSEQ multiplex PCR; TCRdb holds only in-frame clones, not every one. The data hold 120,000 to 150,000 clones, with around 9.6% observed a single time. This TCR came from a male donor in good health and CMV-seronegative. The V gene is TRBV27, the J gene TRBJ2-7; D uncertain. The sample was PBMCs. CDR3 nucleotides: TGTGCCAGCAGTTTAATTTCCAGTTACGAGCAGTACTTC. Translated: CASSLISSYEQYF.